The 2 T cell receptor beta chains reported below all come from one sample, sequenced in a study of vaccination effects on CD4 cells after COVID-19. Viral peptide pools were used in the ViraFEST assay to expand antigen-specific CD4+ T cells, and sequencing came afterward. Subsequent to roughly 9 days of culture, CD4+ T cells were isolated. Two-dose BNT162b2 or mRNA-1273 vaccination was given to participants. The method was immunoSEQ multiplex PCR; TCRdb's version includes in-frame clones alone and lacks a portion of them. This table has tens of thousands of clones, around 74% appearing once. Their cognate antigens are unknown. Specimen: CD4+ T cells from PBMCs cultured with HCoV-229E spike peptides, collected after COVID-19 vaccination. These receptors were collected from a human donor who received a COVID-19 vaccine.

The chain carries TRBV19 and TRBJ1-4, with 7 positions matching TRBD1. V dropped 3 bases and J dropped 13; count of bases not matched to a gene: 5. The CDR3 is 12 amino acids. The germline CDR1 and CDR2 sequences are LNHDA and SQIVND (reference sequence). The CDR3 sequence: CASSIRAGGLFF. The CDR3 DNA reads TGTGCCAGTAGTATTAGGGCAGGGGGACTGTTTTTT. Full variable domain (remainder filled in from reference TRBV19 and TRBJ1-4): DGGITQSPKYLFRKEGQNVTLSCEQNLNHDAMYWYRQDPGQGLRLIYYSQIVNDFQKGDIAEGYSVSREKKESFPLTVTSAQKNPTAFYLCASSIRAGGLFFGSGTQLSVL.

V usage is TRBV12-3 or TRBV12-4 and J usage is TRBJ1-6; D is undetermined. The CDR3 loop spans 13 amino acids. V was shortened by 0 bases and J by 11 bases, with 8 bases between the two germline ends. The CDR3 nucleotides read TGTGCCAGCAGTTTAGCAGGGAACGCACCCCTCCACTTT. Its protein product is CASSLAGNAPLHF.